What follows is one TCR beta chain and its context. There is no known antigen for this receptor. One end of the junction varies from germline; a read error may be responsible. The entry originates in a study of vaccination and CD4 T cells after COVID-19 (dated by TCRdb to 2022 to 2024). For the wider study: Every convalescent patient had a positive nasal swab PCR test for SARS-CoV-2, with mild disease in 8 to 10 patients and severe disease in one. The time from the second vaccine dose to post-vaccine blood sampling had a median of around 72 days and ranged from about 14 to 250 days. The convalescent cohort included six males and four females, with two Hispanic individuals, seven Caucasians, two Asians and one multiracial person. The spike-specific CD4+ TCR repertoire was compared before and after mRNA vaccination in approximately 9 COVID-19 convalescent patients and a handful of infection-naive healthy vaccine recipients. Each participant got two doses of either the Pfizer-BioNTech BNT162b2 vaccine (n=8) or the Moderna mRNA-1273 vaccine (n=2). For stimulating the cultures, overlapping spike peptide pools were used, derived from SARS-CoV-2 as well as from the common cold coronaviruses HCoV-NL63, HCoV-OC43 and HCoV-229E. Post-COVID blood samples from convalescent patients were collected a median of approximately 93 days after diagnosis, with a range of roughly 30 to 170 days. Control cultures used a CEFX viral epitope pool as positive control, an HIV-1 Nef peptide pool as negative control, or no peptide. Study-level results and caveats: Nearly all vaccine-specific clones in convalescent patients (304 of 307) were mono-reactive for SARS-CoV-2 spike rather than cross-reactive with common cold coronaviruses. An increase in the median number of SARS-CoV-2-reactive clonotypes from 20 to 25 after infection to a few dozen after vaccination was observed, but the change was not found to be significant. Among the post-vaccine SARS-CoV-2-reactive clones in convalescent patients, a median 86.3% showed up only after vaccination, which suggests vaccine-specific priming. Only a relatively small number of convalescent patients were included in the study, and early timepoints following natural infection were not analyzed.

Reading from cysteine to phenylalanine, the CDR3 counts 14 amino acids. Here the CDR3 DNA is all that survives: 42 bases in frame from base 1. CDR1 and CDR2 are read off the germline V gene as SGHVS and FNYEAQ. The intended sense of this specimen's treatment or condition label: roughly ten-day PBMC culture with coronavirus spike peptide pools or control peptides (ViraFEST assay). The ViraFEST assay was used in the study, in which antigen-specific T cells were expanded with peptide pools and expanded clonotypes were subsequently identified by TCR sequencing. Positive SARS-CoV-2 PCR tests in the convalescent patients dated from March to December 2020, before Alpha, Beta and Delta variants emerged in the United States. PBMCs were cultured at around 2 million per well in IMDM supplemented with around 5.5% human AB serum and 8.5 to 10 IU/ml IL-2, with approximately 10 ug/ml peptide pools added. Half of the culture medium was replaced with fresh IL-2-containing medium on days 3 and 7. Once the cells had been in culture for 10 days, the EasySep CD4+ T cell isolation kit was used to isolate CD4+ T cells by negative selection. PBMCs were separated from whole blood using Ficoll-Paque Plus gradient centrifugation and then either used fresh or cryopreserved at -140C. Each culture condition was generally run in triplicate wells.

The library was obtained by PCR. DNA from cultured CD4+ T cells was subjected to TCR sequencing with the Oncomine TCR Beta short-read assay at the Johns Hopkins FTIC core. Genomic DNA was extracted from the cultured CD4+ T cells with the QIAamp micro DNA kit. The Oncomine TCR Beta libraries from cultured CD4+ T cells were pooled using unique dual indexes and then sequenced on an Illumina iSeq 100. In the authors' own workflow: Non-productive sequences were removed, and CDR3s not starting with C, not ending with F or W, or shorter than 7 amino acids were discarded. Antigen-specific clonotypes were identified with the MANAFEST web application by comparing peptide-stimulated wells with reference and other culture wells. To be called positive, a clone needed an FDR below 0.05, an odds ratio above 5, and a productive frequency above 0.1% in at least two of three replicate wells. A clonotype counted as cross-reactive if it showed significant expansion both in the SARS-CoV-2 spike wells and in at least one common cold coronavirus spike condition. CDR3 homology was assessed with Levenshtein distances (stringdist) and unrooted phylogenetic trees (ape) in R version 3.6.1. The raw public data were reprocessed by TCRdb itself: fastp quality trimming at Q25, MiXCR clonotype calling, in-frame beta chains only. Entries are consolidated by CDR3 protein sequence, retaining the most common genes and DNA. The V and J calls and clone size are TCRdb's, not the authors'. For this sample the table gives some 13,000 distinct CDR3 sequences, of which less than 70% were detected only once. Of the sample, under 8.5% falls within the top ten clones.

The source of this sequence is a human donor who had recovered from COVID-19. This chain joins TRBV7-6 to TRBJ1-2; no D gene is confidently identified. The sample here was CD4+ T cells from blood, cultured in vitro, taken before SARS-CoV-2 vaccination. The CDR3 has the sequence CASTQGSPNYGYTF. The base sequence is TGCGCCAGCACCCAAGGGTCCCCAAACTATGGCTACACCTTC. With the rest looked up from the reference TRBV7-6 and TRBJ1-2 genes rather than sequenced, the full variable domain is GAGVSQSPRYKVTKRGQDVALRCDPISGHVSLYWYRQALGQGPEFLTYFNYEAQQDKSGLPNDRFSAERPEGSISTLTIQRTEQRDSAMYRCASTQGSPNYGYTFGSGTRLTVV.